This T cell receptor (beta chain) was observed in a study of blood T cell repertoires in COVID-19. The overall study: COVID-19 samples collected from the United States, Italy and Spain covered acute and convalescent phases.

Authors' data handling: How many nucleated cells were present was estimated from reference gene primer amplification. Generated by immunoSEQ multiplex PCR, the TCRdb table keeps only in-frame clones and is missing some. V and J calls and clone size are as listed in that table; D and trimming were resolved from the DNA. The sample shows approximately 70,000 clones, around 80% of them seen only once. This CDR3 has 12 residues. Trimming shortened V by 5 bases and J by 4 bases, and 8 bases separated the two germline ends. Germline CDR1 SGHDT, CDR2 YYEEEE. The TCR sequence derives from a man aged 60 to 69 with active or convalescent COVID-19. The sample comprised peripheral blood. The chain recombines TRBV5-6 with TRBJ2-3, with D possibly being TRBD2 (6 bases). The CDR3 loop reads CASRRDPDTQYF. The DNA of the CDR3 is TGTGCCAGCAGGCGGGACCCAGATACGCAGTATTTT.